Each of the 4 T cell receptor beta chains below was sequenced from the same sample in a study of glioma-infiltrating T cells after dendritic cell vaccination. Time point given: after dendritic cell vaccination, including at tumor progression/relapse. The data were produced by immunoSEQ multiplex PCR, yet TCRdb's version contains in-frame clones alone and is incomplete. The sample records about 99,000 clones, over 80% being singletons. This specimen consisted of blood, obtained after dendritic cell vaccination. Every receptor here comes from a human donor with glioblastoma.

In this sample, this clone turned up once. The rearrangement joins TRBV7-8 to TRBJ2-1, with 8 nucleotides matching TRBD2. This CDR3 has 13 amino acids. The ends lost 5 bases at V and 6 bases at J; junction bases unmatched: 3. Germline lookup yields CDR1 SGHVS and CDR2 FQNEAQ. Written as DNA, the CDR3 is TGTGCCAGCAGCCCGAGCGGGGGCAATGAGCAGTTCTTC. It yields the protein CASSPSGGNEQFF.

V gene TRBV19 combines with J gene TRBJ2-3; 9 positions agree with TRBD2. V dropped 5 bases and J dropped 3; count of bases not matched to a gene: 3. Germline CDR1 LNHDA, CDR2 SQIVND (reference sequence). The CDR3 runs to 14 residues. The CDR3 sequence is CASSGAGGTDTQYF. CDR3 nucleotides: TGTGCCAGTAGTGGCGCGGGGGGGACAGATACGCAGTATTTT.

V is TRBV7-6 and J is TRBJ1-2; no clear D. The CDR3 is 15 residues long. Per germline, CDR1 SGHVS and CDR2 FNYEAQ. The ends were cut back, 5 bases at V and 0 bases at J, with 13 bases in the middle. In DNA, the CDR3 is TGTGCCAGCAGCCCGCAGACTCTATCTAACTATGGCTACACCTTC. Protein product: CASSPQTLSNYGYTF. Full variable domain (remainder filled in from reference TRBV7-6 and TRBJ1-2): GAGVSQSPRYKVTKRGQDVALRCDPISGHVSLYWYRQALGQGPEFLTYFNYEAQQDKSGLPNDRFSAERPEGSISTLTIQRTEQRDSAMYRCASSPQTLSNYGYTFGSGTRLTVV.

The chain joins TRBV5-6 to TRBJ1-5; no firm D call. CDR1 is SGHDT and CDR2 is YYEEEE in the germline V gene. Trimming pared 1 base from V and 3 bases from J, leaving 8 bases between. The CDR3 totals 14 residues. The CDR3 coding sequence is TGTGCCAGCAGCTTGTACAGCAACAATCAGCCCCAGCATTTT. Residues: CASSLYSNNQPQHF.